This T cell receptor (beta chain) was sequenced for a study of blood T cells in healthy people across ages. Study context: Template switching captured about one barcoded beta molecule per two T cells. Study-wide results and limits: Comparison with aged donors showed that long-lived donors had more naive CD4+ cells and higher diversity. For the donors, CMV status was unknown and possibly confounded expanded clonotype changes. Observed TCR beta diversity per million T cells went down as age went up. This fall followed a roughly linear course with age.

For the second PCR, which ran for about 7 to 11 cycles, a sample-barcoded 5' primer and a J-beta primer mix were used. TCRdb ran MiXCR on the 5' RACE reads and lists one entry per CDR3 protein. This repertoire shows some 1.5 million distinct CDR3 sequences, 28% found once; its top ten account for over 7%. This clonotype has at least ten counts. The antigen remains undetermined. The germline gives CDR1 SGHRS, CDR2 YFSETQ. The V end lost 2 bases, the J end lost 0 bases, and 9 bases lay between the germline ends. This CDR3 has 15 amino acids. The source is a woman in her thirties in good health. The rearrangement uses TRBV5-1 and TRBJ2-4; D unclear. Sequencing was performed on blood. The DNA of the CDR3 is TGCGCCAGCAGCTTAACGACTTCAGCCAAAAACATTCAGTACTTC. Its protein is CASSLTTSAKNIQYF.